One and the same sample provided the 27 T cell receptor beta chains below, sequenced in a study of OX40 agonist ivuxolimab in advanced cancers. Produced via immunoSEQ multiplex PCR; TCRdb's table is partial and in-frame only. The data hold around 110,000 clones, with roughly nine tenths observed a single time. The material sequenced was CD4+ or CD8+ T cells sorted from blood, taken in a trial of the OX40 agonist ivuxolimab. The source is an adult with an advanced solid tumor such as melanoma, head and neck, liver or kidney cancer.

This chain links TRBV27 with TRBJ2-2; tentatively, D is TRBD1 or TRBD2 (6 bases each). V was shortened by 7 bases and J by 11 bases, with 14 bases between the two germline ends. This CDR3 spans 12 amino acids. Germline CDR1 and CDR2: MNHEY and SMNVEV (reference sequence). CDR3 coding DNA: TGTGCCAGCACTAGTCGGGGGCGAGAGCTGTTTTTT. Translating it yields CASTSRGRELFF.

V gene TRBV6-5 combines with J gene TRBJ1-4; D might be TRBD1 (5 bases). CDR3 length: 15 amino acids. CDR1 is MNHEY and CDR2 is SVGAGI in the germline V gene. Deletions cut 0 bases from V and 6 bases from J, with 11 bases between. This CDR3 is CASSYSGRKDEKLFF. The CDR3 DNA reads TGTGCCAGCAGTTACTCGGGGCGGAAGGATGAAAAACTGTTTTTT.

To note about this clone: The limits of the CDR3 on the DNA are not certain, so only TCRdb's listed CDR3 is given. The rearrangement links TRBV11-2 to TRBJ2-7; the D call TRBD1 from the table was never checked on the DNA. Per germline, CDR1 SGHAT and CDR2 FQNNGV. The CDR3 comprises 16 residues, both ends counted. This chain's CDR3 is CASSTFFGTGSLARNF.

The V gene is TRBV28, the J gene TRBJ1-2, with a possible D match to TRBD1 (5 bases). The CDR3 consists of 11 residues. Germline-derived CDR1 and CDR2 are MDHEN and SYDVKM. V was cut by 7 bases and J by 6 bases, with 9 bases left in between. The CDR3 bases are TGTGCCAGCATAGAGGGGAATGGCTACACCTTC. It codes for CASIEGNGYTF.

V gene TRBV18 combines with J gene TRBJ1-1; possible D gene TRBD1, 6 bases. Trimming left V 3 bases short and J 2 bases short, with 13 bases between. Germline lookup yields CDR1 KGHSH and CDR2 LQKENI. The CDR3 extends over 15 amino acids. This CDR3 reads CASSPEGGGNTEAFF. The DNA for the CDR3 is TGTGCCAGCTCACCCGAGGGGGGGGGAAACACTGAAGCTTTCTTT.

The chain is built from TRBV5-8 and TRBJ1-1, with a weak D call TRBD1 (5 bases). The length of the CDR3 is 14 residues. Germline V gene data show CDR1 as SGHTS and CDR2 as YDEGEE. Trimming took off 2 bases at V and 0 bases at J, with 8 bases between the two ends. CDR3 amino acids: CASSFRAVNTEAFF. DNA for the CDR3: TGTGCCAGCAGCTTCAGGGCCGTGAACACTGAAGCTTTCTTT. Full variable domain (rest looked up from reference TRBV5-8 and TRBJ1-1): EAGVTQSPTHLIKTRGQQATLRCSPISGHTSVYWYQQALGLGLQFLLWYDEGEERNRGNFPPRFSGRQFPNYSSELNVNALELEDSALYLCASSFRAVNTEAFFGQGTRLTVV.

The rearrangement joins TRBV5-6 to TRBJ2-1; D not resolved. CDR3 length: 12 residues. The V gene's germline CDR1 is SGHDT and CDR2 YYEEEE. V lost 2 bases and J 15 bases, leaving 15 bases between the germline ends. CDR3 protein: CASSFSPESPFF. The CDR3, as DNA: TGTGCCAGCAGCTTTAGTCCTGAAAGCCCGTTCTTC.

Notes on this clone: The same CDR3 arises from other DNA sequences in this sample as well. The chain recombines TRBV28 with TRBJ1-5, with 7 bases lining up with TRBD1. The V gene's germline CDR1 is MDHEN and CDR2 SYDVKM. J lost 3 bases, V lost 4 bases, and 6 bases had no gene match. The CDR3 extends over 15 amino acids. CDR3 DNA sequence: TGTGCCAGCAGTTCCGCAGGGGGTCCCAATCAGCCCCAGCATTTT. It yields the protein CASSSAGGPNQPQHF.

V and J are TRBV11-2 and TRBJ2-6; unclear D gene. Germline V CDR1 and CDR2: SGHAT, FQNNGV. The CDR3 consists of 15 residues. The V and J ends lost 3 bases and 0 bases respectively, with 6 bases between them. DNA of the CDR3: TGTGCCAGCAGCTTCGAAGGCTCTGGGGCCAACGTCCTGACTTTC. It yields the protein CASSFEGSGANVLTF.

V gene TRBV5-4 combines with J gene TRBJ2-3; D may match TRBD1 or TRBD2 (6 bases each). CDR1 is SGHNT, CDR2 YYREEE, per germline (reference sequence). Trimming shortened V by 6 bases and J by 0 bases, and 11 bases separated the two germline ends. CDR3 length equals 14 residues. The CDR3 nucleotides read TGTGCCAGCAAGGGGGGCCTGAGCACAGATACGCAGTATTTT. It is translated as CASKGGLSTDTQYF.

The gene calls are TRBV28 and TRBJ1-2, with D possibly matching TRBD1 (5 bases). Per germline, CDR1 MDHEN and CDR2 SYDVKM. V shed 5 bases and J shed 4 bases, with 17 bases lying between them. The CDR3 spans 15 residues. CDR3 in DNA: TGTGCCAGCAGTACCCGACACAGGTCTCGCTATGGCTACACCTTC. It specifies CASSTRHRSRYGYTF.

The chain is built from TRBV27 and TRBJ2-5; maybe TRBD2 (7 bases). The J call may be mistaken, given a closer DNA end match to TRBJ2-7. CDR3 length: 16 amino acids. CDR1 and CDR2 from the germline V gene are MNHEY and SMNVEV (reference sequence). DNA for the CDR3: TGTGCCAGCAGTTCGGGAAGAGGGGGGGATACCTACGAGCAGTACTTC. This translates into CASSSGRGGDTYEQYF.

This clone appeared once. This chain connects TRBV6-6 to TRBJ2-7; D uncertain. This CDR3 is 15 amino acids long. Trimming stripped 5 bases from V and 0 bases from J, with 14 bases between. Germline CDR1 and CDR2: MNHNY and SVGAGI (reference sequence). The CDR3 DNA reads TGTGCCAGCAGTACGCCCTACGACGGCTCCTACGAGCAGTACTTC. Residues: CASSTPYDGSYEQYF.

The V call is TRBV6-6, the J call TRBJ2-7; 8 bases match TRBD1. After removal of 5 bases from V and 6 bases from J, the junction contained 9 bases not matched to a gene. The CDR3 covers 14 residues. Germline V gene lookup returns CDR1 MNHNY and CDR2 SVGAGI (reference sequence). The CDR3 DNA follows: TGTGCCAGCAGTCCGGGGCAGGGGGCGTTCGAGCAGTACTTC. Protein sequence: CASSPGQGAFEQYF.

This CDR3 reads CASSNRQGRGNTIYF. The CDR3 region has the DNA TGTGCCAGCAGCAACCGACAGGGGAGAGGAAACACCATATATTTT. The chain joins TRBV21-1 to TRBJ1-3; no DNA check was done on the table's D call, TRBD1. TRBV21-1 is a recognized pseudogene. The CDR3 is 15 amino acids.

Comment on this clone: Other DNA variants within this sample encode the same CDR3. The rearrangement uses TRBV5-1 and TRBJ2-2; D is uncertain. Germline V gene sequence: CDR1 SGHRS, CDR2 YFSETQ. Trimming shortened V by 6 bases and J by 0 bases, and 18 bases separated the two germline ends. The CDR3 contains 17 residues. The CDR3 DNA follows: TGCGCCAGCACCCCGGAATTGGGTAGTTCGAACACCGGGGAGCTGTTTTTT. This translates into CASTPELGSSNTGELFF.

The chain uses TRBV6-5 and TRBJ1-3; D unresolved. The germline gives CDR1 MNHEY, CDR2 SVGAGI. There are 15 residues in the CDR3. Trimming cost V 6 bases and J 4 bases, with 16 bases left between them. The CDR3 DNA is TGTGCCAGCAGCGAAACCTCAAGATACGGAAACACCATATATTTT. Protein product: CASSETSRYGNTIYF.

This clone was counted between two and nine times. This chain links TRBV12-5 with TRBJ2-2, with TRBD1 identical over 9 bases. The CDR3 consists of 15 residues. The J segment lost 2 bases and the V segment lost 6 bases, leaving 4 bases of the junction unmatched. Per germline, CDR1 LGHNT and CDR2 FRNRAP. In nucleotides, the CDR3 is TGTGCTAGTGGAACGGGACAGGGAAACACCGGGGAGCTGTTTTTT. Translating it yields CASGTGQGNTGELFF.

The CDR3 here is CASSKGLEALRTQYF. DNA for the CDR3: TGTGCCAGCAGTAAGGGACTAGAAGCCCTGAGGACCCAGTACTTC. The chain has TRBV6-6 and TRBJ2-5; 8 bases are shared with TRBD2. The germline V gene has CDR1 MNHNY and CDR2 SVGAGI (reference sequence). The CDR3 runs to 15 residues. Trimming at V came to 5 bases and at J to 7 bases, leaving 12 bases not matched to a gene.

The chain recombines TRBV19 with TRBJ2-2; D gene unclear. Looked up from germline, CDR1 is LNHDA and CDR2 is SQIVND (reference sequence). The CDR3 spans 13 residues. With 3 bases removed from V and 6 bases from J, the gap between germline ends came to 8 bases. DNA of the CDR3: TGTGCCAGTAGTATCCCGTCTCCCGGGGAGCTGTTTTTT. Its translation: CASSIPSPGELFF.

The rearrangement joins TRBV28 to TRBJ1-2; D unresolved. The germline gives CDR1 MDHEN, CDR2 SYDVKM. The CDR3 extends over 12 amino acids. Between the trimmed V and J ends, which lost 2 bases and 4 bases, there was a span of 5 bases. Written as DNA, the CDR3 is TGTGCCAGCAGTTTAGAACCCTATGGCTACACCTTC. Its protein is CASSLEPYGYTF.

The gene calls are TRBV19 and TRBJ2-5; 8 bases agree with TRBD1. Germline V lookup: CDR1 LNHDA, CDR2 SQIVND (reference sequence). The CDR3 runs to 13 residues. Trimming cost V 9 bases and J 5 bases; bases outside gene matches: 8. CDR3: CASSQGAFETQYF. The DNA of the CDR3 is TGTGCCAGCTCTCAGGGGGCGTTTGAGACCCAGTACTTC.

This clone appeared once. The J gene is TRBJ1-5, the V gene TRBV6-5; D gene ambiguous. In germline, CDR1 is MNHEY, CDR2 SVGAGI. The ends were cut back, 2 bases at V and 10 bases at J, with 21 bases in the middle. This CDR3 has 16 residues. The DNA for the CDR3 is TGTGCCAGCAGTTACCATTCGGCCAAGGGCACTTCCCCCCAGCATTTT. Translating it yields CASSYHSAKGTSPQHF.

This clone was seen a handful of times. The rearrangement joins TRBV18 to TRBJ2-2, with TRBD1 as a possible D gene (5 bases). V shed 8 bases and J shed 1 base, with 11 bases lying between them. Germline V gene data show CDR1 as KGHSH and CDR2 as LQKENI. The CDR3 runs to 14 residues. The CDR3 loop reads CASLGQGNTGELFF. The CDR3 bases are TGTGCCAGCCTTGGGCAGGGGAACACCGGGGAGCTGTTTTTT.

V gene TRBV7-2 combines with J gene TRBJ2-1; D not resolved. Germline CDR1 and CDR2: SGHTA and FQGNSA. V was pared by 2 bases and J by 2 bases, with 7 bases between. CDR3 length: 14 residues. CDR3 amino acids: CASSLQNAYNEQFF. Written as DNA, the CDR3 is TGTGCCAGCAGCTTACAGAATGCCTACAATGAGCAGTTCTTC.

The CDR3 DNA is TGTGCCTGGAGTGGCCCGGGATTTAGCAATCAGCCCCAGCATTTT. This translates into CAWSGPGFSNQPQHF. The chain uses TRBV30 and TRBJ1-5; no definite D call. V lost 1 base and J 0 bases, leaving 10 bases between the germline ends. CDR3 size: 15 residues. Germline assignment: CDR1 GTSNPN and CDR2 SVGIG (reference sequence).

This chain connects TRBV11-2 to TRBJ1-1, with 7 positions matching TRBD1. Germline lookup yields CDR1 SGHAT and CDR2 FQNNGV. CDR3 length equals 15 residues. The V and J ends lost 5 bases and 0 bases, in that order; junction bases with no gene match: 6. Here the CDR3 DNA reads TGTGCCAGCAGCACACCGGGACAGATGAACACTGAAGCTTTCTTT. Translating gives CASSTPGQMNTEAFF. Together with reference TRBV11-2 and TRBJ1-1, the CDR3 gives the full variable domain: EAGVAQSPRYKIIEKRQSVAFWCNPISGHATLYWYQQILGQGPKLLIQFQNNGVVDDSQLPKDRFSAERLKGVDSTLKIQPAKLEDSAVYLCASSTPGQMNTEAFFGQGTRLTVV.